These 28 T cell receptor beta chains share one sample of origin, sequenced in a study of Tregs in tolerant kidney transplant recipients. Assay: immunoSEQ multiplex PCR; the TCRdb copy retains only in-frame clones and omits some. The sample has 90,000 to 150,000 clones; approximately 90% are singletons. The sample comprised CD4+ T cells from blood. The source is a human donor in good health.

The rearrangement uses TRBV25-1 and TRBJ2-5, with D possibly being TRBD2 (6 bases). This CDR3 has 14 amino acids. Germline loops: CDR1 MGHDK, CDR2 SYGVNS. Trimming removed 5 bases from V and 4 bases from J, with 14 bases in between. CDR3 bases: TGTGCCAGCAGTATCGGACTACCGCGAGAGACCCAGTACTTC. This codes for CASSIGLPRETQYF.

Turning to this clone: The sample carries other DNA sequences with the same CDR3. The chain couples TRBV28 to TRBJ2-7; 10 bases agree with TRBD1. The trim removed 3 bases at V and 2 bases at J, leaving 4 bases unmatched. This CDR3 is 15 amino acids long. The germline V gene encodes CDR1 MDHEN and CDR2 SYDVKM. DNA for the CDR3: TGTGCCAGCAGTTTTGGGACAGGGGAAGCCTACGAGCAGTACTTC. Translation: CASSFGTGEAYEQYF.

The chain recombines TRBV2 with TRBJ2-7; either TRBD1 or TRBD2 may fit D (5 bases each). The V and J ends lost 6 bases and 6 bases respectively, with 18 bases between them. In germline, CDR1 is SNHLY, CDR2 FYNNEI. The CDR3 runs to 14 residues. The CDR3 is CASRARGGYREQYF. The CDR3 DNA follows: TGTGCCAGCAGGGCTCGGGGCGGCTACCGCGAGCAGTACTTC.

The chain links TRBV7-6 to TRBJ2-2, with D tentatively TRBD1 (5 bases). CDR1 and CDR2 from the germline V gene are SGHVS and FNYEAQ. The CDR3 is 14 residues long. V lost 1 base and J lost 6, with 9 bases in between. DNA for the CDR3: TGTGCCAGCAGCTTAGTTGGGGCGGCCGGGGAGCTGTTTTTT. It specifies CASSLVGAAGELFF.

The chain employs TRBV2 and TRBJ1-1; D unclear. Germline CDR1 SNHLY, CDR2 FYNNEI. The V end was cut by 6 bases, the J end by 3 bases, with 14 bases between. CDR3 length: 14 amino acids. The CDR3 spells CASSQSWLDTEAFF. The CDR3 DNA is TGTGCCAGCAGCCAGAGTTGGTTGGACACTGAAGCTTTCTTT.

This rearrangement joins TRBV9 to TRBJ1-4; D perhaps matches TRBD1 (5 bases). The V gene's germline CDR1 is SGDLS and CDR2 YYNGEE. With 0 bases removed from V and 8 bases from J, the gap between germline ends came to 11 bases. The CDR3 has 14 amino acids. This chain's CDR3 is CASSVEGQGEKLFF. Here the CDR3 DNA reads TGTGCCAGCAGCGTAGAGGGGCAGGGAGAAAAACTGTTTTTT.

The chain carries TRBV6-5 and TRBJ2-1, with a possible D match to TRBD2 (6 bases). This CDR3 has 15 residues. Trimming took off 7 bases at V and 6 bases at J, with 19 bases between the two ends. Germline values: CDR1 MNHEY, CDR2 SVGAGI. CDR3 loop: CASNRGQGGGNEQFF. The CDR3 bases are TGTGCCAGCAATAGGGGCCAGGGAGGCGGCAATGAGCAGTTCTTC.

As DNA, the CDR3 is TGTGCCAGCAGTGTCGCGGGAAAGGCCTACAATGAGCAGTTCTTC. Residues: CASSVAGKAYNEQFF. This chain connects TRBV6-1 to TRBJ2-1, with a tentative D call TRBD2 (6 bases). CDR1 and CDR2 from the germline V gene are MNHNS and SASEGT. Trimming shortened V by 4 bases and J by 2 bases, and 12 bases separated the two germline ends. This CDR3 comprises 15 residues.

The CDR3 DNA follows: TGCAGCGTTGGTCGGGGGCGCAATCAGCCCCAGCATTTT. This gives the protein CSVGRGRNQPQHF. This chain links TRBV29-1 with TRBJ1-5; possible D gene TRBD1, 6 bases. V was clipped by 4 bases and J by 2 bases, with 9 bases between them. Looked up from germline, CDR1 is SQVTM and CDR2 is ANQGSEA. The CDR3 covers 13 residues.

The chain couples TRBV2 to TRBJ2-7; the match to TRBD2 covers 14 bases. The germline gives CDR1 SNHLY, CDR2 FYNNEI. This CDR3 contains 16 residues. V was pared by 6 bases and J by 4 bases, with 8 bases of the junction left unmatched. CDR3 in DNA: TGTGCCAGCAGCAGCGGGACTAGCGGGGGTGGGTACGAGCAGTACTTC. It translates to CASSSGTSGGGYEQYF.

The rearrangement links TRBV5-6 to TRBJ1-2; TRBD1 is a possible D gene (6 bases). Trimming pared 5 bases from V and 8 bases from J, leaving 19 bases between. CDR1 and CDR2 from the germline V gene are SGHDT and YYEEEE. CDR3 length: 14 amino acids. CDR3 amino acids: CASSWAGAAGGYTF. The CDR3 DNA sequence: TGTGCCAGCAGTTGGGCAGGGGCCGCTGGGGGCTACACCTTC.

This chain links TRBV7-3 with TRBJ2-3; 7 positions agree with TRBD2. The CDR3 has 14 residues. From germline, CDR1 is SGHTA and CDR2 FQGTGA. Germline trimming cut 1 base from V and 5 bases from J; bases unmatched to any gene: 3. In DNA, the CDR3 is TGTGCCAGCAGCTTAAACCGGGGGGAAGATACGCAGTATTTT. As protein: CASSLNRGEDTQYF.

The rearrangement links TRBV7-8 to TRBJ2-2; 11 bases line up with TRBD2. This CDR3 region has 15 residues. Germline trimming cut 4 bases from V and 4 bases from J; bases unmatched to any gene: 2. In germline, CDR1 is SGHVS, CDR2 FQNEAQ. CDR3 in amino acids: CASSSTSGGTGELFF. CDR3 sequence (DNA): TGTGCCAGCAGCTCCACTAGCGGGGGCACCGGGGAGCTGTTTTTT.

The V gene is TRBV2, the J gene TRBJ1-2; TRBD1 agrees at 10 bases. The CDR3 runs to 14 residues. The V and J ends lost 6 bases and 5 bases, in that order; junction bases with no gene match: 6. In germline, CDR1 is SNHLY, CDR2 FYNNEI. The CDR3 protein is CASRGTGQGYGYTF. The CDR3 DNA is TGTGCCAGCAGGGGAACGGGACAGGGGTATGGCTACACCTTC.

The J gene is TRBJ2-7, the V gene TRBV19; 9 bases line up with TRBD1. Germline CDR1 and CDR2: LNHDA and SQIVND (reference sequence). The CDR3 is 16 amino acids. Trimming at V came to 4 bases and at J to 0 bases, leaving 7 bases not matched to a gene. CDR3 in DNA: TGTGCCAGTAGTACCCAGGGACAGGGCCGCTCCTACGAGCAGTACTTC. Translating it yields CASSTQGQGRSYEQYF.

The CDR3 DNA reads as TGTGCCAGCAGCTTACAGTCGGGGGGGAACACCGGGGAGCTGTTTTTT. Translation: CASSLQSGGNTGELFF. This chain joins TRBV7-6 and TRBJ2-2; TRBD2 agrees at 7 bases. CDR1 is SGHVS, CDR2 FNYEAQ, per germline. CDR3 size: 16 residues. The trim removed 2 bases at V and 1 base at J, leaving 4 bases unmatched. Full variable domain (outside the CDR3, taken from reference TRBV7-6 and TRBJ2-2): GAGVSQSPRYKVTKRGQDVALRCDPISGHVSLYWYRQALGQGPEFLTYFNYEAQQDKSGLPNDRFSAERPEGSISTLTIQRTEQRDSAMYRCASSLQSGGNTGELFFGEGSRLTVL.

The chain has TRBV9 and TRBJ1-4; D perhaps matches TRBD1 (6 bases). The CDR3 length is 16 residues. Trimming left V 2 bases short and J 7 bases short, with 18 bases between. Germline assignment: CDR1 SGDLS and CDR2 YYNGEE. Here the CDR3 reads CASSVGADSYSEKLFF. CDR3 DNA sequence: TGTGCCAGCAGCGTGGGGGCCGATTCCTATTCTGAAAAACTGTTTTTT.

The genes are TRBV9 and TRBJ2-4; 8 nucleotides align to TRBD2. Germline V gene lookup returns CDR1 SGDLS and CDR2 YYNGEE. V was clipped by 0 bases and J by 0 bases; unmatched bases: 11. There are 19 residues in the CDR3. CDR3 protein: CASSVVQLAEEGAKNIQYF. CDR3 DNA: TGTGCCAGCAGCGTAGTACAACTAGCGGAAGAGGGAGCCAAAAACATTCAGTACTTC.

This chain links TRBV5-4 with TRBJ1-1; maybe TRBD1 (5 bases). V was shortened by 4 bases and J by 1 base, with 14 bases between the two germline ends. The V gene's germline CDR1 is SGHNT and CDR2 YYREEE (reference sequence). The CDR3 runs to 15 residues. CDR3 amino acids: CASSLDSNPNTEAFF. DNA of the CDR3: TGTGCCAGCAGCCTCGACAGTAACCCGAACACTGAAGCTTTCTTT.

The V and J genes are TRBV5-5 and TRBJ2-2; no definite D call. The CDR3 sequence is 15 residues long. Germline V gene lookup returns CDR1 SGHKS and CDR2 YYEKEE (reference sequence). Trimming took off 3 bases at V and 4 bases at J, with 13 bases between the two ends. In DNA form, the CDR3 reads TGTGCCAGCAGCTATCAACTACAAGGCACCGGGGAGCTGTTTTTT. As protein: CASSYQLQGTGELFF. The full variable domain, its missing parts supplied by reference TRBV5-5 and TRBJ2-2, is DAGVTQSPTHLIKTRGQQVTLRCSPISGHKSVSWYQQVLGQGPQFIFQYYEKEERGRGNFPDRFSARQFPNYSSELNVNALLLGDSALYLCASSYQLQGTGELFFGEGSRLTVL.

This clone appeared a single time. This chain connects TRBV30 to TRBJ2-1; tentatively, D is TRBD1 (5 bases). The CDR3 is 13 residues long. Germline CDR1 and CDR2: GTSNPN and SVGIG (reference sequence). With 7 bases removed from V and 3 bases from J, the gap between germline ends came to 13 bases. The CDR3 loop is CASQGLVYNEQFF. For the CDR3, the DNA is TGTGCCTCTCAGGGTCTCGTCTACAATGAGCAGTTCTTC.

CDR3 coding DNA: TGTGCCAGCAGCCCCCAGCGGGCCCACACCGGGGAGCTGTTTTTT. It translates to CASSPQRAHTGELFF. This chain uses TRBV7-8 with TRBJ2-2, with D perhaps TRBD2 (6 bases). CDR1 SGHVS and CDR2 FQNEAQ come from the germline V gene. This CDR3 is built from 15 residues. V was pared by 5 bases and J by 3 bases, with 13 bases between. The full variable domain, its missing parts supplied by reference TRBV7-8 and TRBJ2-2, is GAGVSQSPRYKVAKRGQDVALRCDPISGHVSLFWYQQALGQGPEFLTYFQNEAQLDKSGLPSDRFFAERPEGSVSTLKIQRTQQEDSAVYLCASSPQRAHTGELFFGEGSRLTVL.

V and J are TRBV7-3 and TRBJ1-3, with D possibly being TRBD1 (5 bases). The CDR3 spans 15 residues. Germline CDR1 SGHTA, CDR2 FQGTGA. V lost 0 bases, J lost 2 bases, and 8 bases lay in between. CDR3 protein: CASSLTSTAGNTIYF. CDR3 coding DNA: TGTGCCAGCAGCTTAACTTCGACAGCTGGAAACACCATATATTTT. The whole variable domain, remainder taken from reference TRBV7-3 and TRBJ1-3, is GAGVSQTPSNKVTEKGKYVELRCDPISGHTALYWYRQSLGQGPEFLIYFQGTGAADDSGLPNDRFFAVRPEGSVSTLKIQRTERGDSAVYLCASSLTSTAGNTIYFGEGSWLTVV.

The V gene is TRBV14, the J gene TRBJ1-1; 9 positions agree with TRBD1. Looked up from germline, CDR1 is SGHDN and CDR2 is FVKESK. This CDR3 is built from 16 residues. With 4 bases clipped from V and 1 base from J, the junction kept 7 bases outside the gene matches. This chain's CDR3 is CASSPLGTGSNTEAFF. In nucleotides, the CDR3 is TGTGCCAGCAGCCCCTTAGGGACAGGGTCGAACACTGAAGCTTTCTTT. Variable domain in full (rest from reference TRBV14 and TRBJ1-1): EAGVTQFPSHSVIEKGQTVTLRCDPISGHDNLYWYRRVMGKEIKFLLHFVKESKQDESGMPNNRFLAERTGGTYSTLKVQPAELEDSGVYFCASSPLGTGSNTEAFFGQGTRLTVV.

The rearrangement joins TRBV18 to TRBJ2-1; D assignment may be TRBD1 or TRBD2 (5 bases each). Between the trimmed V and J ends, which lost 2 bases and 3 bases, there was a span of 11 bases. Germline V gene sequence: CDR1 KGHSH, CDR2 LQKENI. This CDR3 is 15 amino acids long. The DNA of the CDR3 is TGTGCCAGCTCACCAGCCTGGGGGAACTACAATGAGCAGTTCTTC. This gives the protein CASSPAWGNYNEQFF.

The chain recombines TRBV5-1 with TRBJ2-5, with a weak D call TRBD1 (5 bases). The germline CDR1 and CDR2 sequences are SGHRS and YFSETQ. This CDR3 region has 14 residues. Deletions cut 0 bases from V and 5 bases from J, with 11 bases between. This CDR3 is CASSLGQLRETQYF. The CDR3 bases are TGCGCCAGCAGCTTGGGACAGCTGAGGGAGACCCAGTACTTC.

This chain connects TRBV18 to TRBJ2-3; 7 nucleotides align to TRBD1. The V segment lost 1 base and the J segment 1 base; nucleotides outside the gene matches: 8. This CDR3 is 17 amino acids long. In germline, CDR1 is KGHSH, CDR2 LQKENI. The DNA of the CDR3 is TGTGCCAGCTCACCACTGTTAGTAGGACAGGGCACAGATACGCAGTATTTT. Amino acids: CASSPLLVGQGTDTQYF.

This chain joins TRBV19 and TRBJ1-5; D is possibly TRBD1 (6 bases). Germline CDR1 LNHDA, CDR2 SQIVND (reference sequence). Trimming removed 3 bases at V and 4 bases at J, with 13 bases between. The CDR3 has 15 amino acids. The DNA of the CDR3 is TGTGCCAGTAGTATCTTGGGGACAAGAAATCAGCCCCAGCATTTT. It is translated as CASSILGTRNQPQHF.